This T cell receptor beta chain was captured by sequencing in a study of blood T cell repertoires in COVID-19. This clone was counted a single time. Only in-frame clones appear in the TCRdb table, and some are missing; sequencing was by immunoSEQ multiplex PCR. The data show roughly 180,000 clones, with about 75% seen just once and 8.6% held by the top ten. After removal of 5 bases from V and 0 bases from J, the junction contained 12 bases not matched to a gene. Germline CDR1 is SQVTM and CDR2 is ANQGSEA. The CDR3 has 17 residues. The receptor's source is a woman aged 50 to 60 with active or convalescent COVID-19. The chain uses TRBV29-1 and TRBJ1-1; TRBD1 matches at 10 bases. The specimen was peripheral blood. In DNA form, the CDR3 reads TGCAGCGTTCGATCACCGGGACAGGGGACAATGAACACTGAAGCTTTCTTT. It codes for CSVRSPGQGTMNTEAFF.